What follows is one T cell receptor beta chain and its context. Only in-frame clones appear in the TCRdb table, and some are missing; sequencing was by immunoSEQ multiplex PCR. Of over 200,000 clones in the sample, 85% to 90% are singletons; the top ten hold 9.5% to 13%. Followed longitudinally, the Seattle patients had been enrolled during active infection. This sample was taken from a study of blood T cell repertoires in COVID-19. Study-level background: From the United States, Italy and Spain came samples of acute and convalescent COVID-19.

Source material: peripheral blood. This receptor was obtained from a man aged 50-60 years with COVID-19, enrolled during active disease.

Here the CDR3 reads CASSLKGAESLGSPLHF. The CDR3 DNA reads TGTGCCAGCAGCTTGAAGGGGGCGGAATCCCTCGGGTCACCCCTCCACTTT. The chain employs TRBV5-4 and TRBJ1-6; 7 bases line up with TRBD1. The V segment lost 1 base and the J segment 10 bases; nucleotides outside the gene matches: 14. The CDR3 has 17 residues. Looked up from germline, CDR1 is SGHNT and CDR2 is YYREEE (reference sequence).